This T cell receptor (beta chain) came from a study of cytomegalovirus exposure and HLA in healthy donors (dated by TCRdb to the late 2010s). Study-wide context: According to an earlier analysis of a few hundred of the donors, about 179 million T cells yielded 117 million unique TCR beta sequences and less than 300 Gb of sequence data. About 280 gigabases of sequencing data and 70 million to 85 million unique TCR sequences were included in an early release covering around 650 HLA-typed donors. The genetic ancestry cluster associated with self-reported Caucasian donors included about 81% of the roughly 410 genotyped donors. The aim of the study was to test whether cataloging public T cell receptors could identify signatures of past pathogen exposure. Using immunosequencing, the study profiled T cell repertoires from 500 to 800 subjects and related those repertoires to cytomegalovirus serostatus. A separate validation cohort of 100 to 150 different subjects was used in addition to the roughly 670-subject first cohort. To predict cytomegalovirus infection status, the study combined high-throughput TCR immunosequencing, statistical association of individual TCRs with disease status, and machine learning. A later analysis re-examined previously published TCR beta repertoires from about 670 donors and added high-resolution HLA genotyping to investigate patterns of TCR occurrence. In the later analysis, no new phenotypic data were used to find candidate immune exposures; instead, reliance was placed on TCR beta sequences and their occurrence across donors. An earlier analysis of 587 of the donors used high-throughput TCR beta sequencing to judge whether each TCR beta V gene segment behaved as functional or pseudogenic. Donor age, sex, ethnicity and CMV serostatus were collected together with the repertoire data. A later genetic analysis took genome-wide SNP genotypes for about three fifths of the 666 donors and used that subset as a discovery cohort. Every repertoire in the discovery cohort had been generated on one and the same sequencing platform. Both class I and class II loci were covered by HLA typing, at four-digit resolution. Typing coverage differed by locus: A, B, C, DRB1 and DQB1 were typed in about 629-630 donors, DQA1 in approximately 520, DPA1 in around 600, and DPB1 in just under 490. Five DR-DQ haplotypes were treated as single units for association and clustering because of strong linkage in the cohort. Across approximately 400 genotyped donors of the cohort, an average of 235,054 unique TCR beta nucleotide sequences per donor were sequenced, and roughly 20% of those sequences were non-productive.

For this clone: It has no known antigen specificity.

Its CDR3 holds 16 amino acids, cysteine through phenylalanine. The entry retains the CDR3 DNA only, 48 bases that are in frame from base 1. The method behind the library was the immunoSEQ multiplex PCR assay. A mixture of 60 forward primers for TCR Vbeta segments and 13 reverse primers for TCR Jbeta segments was used in the multiplex PCR. The CDR3 region of rearranged TCR beta genes was amplified from genomic DNA by a multiplex PCR assay. On the Illumina HiSeq System, the amplified TCR beta libraries were sequenced as 87-base-pair reads. The published analysis was carried out like this. A later analysis counted about 80 million unique TCR beta chains across the 690 or so repertoires, and approximately 11 million of these chains were shared by at least two donors. Raw reads were error-corrected and collapsed into unique sequences with a nearest-neighbor algorithm that merged closely related sequences to remove PCR and sequencing errors. V, D and J gene segments were assigned by aligning CDR3 sequences to IMGT reference sequences. Each retained sequence needed at least a six-nucleotide match to both a V gene segment and a J gene segment. A rearrangement was called productive if the CDR3 had no stop codons and remained in frame with V and J, and every other rearrangement was called non-productive. CDR3 was defined according to IMGT convention as the region running from the second conserved V-encoded cysteine to the conserved J-encoded phenylalanine. In an earlier analysis of more than 550 of the donors, sequences lacking an unambiguous match to a single V gene segment were excluded. An earlier analysis of several hundred of the donors called V segments functional above 56.7% productive rearrangements and segregating when the between-donor standard deviation exceeded 5%. To diagnose cytomegalovirus status from the catalog of TCR beta chain sequences, a statistical classification framework was built. In a later analysis, TCR nucleotide sequences were compared against IMGT/GENE-DB human TR gene sequences so that V and J genes could be assigned. Using the TCRdist pipeline, a later analysis assigned CDR3 sequences along with most-parsimonious VDJ recombination scenarios. In a later analysis, each TCR beta chain was defined by its CDR3 amino acid sequence together with its V-gene family, and reads without a unique V-gene family were excluded. To address suspected cross-contamination and a sequencing artifact, a later analysis removed a few hundred highly shared, low-generation-probability nucleotide sequences. In a later analysis, a clonal expansion index for each public chain was calculated from normalized within-repertoire ranks of inferred template counts. In a later analysis, generation probabilities were computed using a VDJ recombination model fitted to out-of-frame rearrangements, and the results were checked against IGoR. In a later analysis, TCR-TCR, TCR-HLA and TCR-CMV co-occurrence was scored with hypergeometric tests, and a repertoire-size bias correction was applied to TCR pairs. To estimate false discovery rates, a later analysis permuted the HLA or CMV assignments 20 times. A later analysis grouped co-occurring TCRs with DBSCAN, adding TCRdist sequence similarity when clustering within HLA-allele-positive subsets. For co-occurrence clustering, repertoires with fewer than 30,000 or more than 120,000 public chains were excluded, along with roughly 5 repertoires with anomalous nucleotide sharing. Sourced from immuneACCESS, this table was stored by TCRdb with only in-frame sequences that have V and J called. A share of the clones is absent; for the studies checked, an unresolved V gene accounts for under half, and the remainder has no known explanation. D and trimming were read from the DNA, whereas the V and J calls and clone size are those reported in that table. This sample's clone table shows over 55,000 clones. The ten largest clones capture 15% of the sample.

Study-wide findings and limitations: Several of the top co-occurrence clusters appeared to be linked to parvovirus B19, influenza, CMV and Epstein-Barr virus, according to a later analysis. According to the authors, the approach could potentially be generalized to other disease states and immunological phenotypes. According to a later genetic analysis, donors in an Asian-associated ancestry cluster had fewer N-insertions in productive TCRs than the approximately 630-donor mean. Because some donors lacked HLA typing at each locus, the association tests relied only on the typed subset. Three of the identified cytomegalovirus-associated TCR beta chains were confirmed in vitro to be specific for cytomegalovirus antigens. In a later genetic analysis, a missense DCLRE1C variant was associated with V-gene and J-gene trimming of TCR beta chains, and the association was replicated in an independent cohort. Linkage disequilibrium might explain the correlated functional status among segregating V segments, but an unknown experimental factor could not be ruled out. The study listed approximately 160 TCR beta chains as associated with cytomegalovirus. Immune exposure information for the cohort was limited to CMV serostatus. Cytomegalovirus status was reported to be diagnosed by the classifier with high specificity and sensitivity in both the original and validation cohorts. In a later analysis, TCR association rates were found to vary across HLA loci, with the most associated TCRs seen for DRB1 alleles and the fewest for HLA-C alleles. A later analysis found that most CMV-associated TCR beta chains appeared HLA-restricted, with HLA associations seemingly driven largely by CMV exposure. In an earlier analysis of about 600 of the donors, most TCR beta V segments appeared in productive rearrangements about 87% or about 30% of the time, broadly matching IMGT annotations. A further reported finding was that TCR beta sequences accurately predicted the HLA-A and HLA-B alleles for most subjects in the first cohort. The cohort was sequenced for TCR beta chains only, and without alpha or paired-chain data the features that could be detected were limited. Presence/absence analyses assumed roughly uniform sequencing depth across donors, an assumption that may not hold. A cluster of highly shared sequence variants was judged likely to represent a technical artifact of the sequencing pipeline. Some IMGT-functional V segments, including TRBV6-2 and TRBV6-3, could not be told apart with the 87-base-pair reads, so those segments were excluded. Across donors, most TCR sequences were observed very rarely, whereas some public TCRs were present in many individuals. In a later analysis, around 15,000 TCR beta sequences were associated with specific HLA alleles at a false discovery rate of 0.05. A later analysis found that HLA-associated TCR beta chains were more clonally expanded and had lower generation probabilities than equally common non-associated chains. Because counts were too low, fewer than 20 rarely observed V segments, including chromosome 9 orphons, were excluded from the earlier analysis of about 500 of the donors. Strong co-occurrence of HLA alleles, especially DR and DQ, made assigning TCR associations to individual alleles difficult.

In total, roughly 670 healthy bone marrow donors made up the cohort. Cohort members were all nominally healthy when sampled, although unrecorded immune exposures were likely present. The donor tested CMV seronegative and was one of the 352 seronegative cohort members. A peripheral blood sample was provided by each donor, and peripheral blood mononuclear cells were used for TCR beta sequencing. Genomic DNA was extracted from the blood cell samples with the Qiagen DNeasy Blood Extraction Kit. The sequence links TRBV12-2 to TRBJ1-5; the DNA was not used to check the table's D call, TRBD1. TRBV12-2 is noted as a pseudogene. The sequenced sample consisted of PBMCs. The origin of this receptor is a boy younger than 18 in good health and CMV-seronegative. The CDR3 corresponds to CGPGTGPMVCNQPQHF. The sequenced DNA is TGTGGGCCCGGGACAGGGCCCATGGTTTGCAATCAGCCCCAGCATTTT.